This TCR beta chain was retrieved from a study of lymphopenia after photon versus proton radiotherapy. As to this clone: The antigen is not known.

Assay used: immunoSEQ multiplex PCR; TCRdb lists only in-frame clones, some missing. The data contain more than 15,000 clones, approximately 90% of them singletons. Trimming cost V 2 bases and J 9 bases, with 10 bases left between them. Germline V gene lookup returns CDR1 MNHEY and CDR2 SVGAGI. This CDR3 spans 13 amino acids. Findings and caveats of the study: After the lymphocyte nadir, photon-treated repertoires showed oligoclonal expansion, especially of CD8+ Temra cells.

This receptor was identified in a woman aged 60-75 years with cholangiocarcinoma. Some clones in this sample may be carry-over from other donors' samples. The chain has TRBV6-5 and TRBJ2-2; D is perhaps TRBD2 (5 bases). The sample in question was peripheral blood, obtained from a patient treated with proton-based radiotherapy. CDR3 DNA sequence: TGTGCCAGCAGTTACGAGGGTAATCGGGAGCTGTTTTTT. Translated, it gives CASSYEGNRELFF.